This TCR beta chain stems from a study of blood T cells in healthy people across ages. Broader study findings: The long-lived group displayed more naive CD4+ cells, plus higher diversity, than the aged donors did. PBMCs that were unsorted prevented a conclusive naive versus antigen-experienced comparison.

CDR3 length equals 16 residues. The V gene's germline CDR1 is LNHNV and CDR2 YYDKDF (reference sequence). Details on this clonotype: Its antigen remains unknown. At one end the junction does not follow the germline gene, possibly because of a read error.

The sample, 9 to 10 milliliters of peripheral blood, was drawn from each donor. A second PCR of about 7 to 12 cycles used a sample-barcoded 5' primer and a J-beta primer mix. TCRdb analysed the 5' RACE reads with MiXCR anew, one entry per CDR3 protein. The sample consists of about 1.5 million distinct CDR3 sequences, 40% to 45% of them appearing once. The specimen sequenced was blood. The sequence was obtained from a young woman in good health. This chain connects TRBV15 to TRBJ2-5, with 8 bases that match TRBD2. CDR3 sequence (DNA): TGTGCCACCAGCAGAATACCAGGGACTAGTCAAGGGACCCAGTACTTC. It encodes CATSRIPGTSQGTQYF.